The clone carrying this T cell receptor beta chain showed up just once. Study members were between about 18 and 100 years old and lived in 25 or so US regions. The study recruited exposed participants who had met a COVID-19 case within 2 weeks before entry. The sample comes from a study of blood T cell repertoires in COVID-19. V was pared by 5 bases and J by 7 bases, with 7 bases of the junction left unmatched. CDR3 length: 13 amino acids. Germline CDR1 is MDHEN and CDR2 is SYDVKM. The table came from immunoSEQ multiplex PCR; TCRdb's copy has only in-frame clones and leaves some out. The sample contains more than 350,000 clones, around nine tenths of which appear only once.

The specimen was PBMCs or T cells enriched from blood (not recorded which). The receptor was derived from a woman aged 18-30 years who had been exposed to COVID-19. V gene TRBV28 combines with J gene TRBJ1-1; TRBD1 agrees at 7 bases. The CDR3 nucleotides read TGTGCCAGCAGTCACCCGGGACAGAATGAAGCTTTCTTT. This codes for CASSHPGQNEAFF.